These T cell receptor beta chains were read from a single sample in a study of cytomegalovirus exposure and HLA in healthy donors. This table comes from immunoSEQ multiplex PCR, and its TCRdb copy is limited to in-frame clones, with some not included. The sample lists under 200,000 clones; roughly three quarters were seen once. The sequencing input was PBMCs. The receptors originated from a male donor in good health and CMV-seropositive. The CDR3 runs from the conserved cysteine through the conserved F or W. The D gene is left open where the match is weak. Size tells how often a clone was seen (once, few, many) or the class of an expanded clone, and some rows leave it out.

TGTGCCAGTGGACAGGGCGAGCCCTACGAGCAGTACTTC	CASGQGEPYEQYF	TRBV6-5	TRBJ2-7	.	13	TRBD1
TGTGCCAGCAGCCAAGGCGGGGTAGCGGGAGGACTCTCGCAAGAGACCCAGTACTTC	CASSQGGVAGGLSQETQYF	TRBV7-2	TRBJ2-5	.	19	TRBD2
TGTGCCAGCAGTAGTCCTAGCTCCTACGAGCAGTACTTC	CASSSPSSYEQYF	TRBV6-6	TRBJ2-7	.	13	.
TGTGCCAGCAGCGTAGACAGGGATAGCAATCAGCCCCAGCATTTT	CASSVDRDSNQPQHF	TRBV2	TRBJ1-5	.	15	TRBD1
TGTGCCACCGTACAGGGTTTGATGAACACTGAAGCTTTCTTT	CATVQGLMNTEAFF	TRBV28	TRBJ1-1	few	14	.
TGTGCCAGCAGGAGTACCTACGAGCAGTACTTC	CASRSTYEQYF	TRBV6-1	TRBJ2-7	.	11	.
TGTGCCAGCAGTAATTCAGTGAACACCGGGGAGCTGTTTTTT	CASSNSVNTGELFF	TRBV6-6	TRBJ2-2	few	14	.
TGTGCCAGTAGTCCTGGGGAGAGCTCCTACAATGAGCAGTTCTTC	CASSPGESSYNEQFF	TRBV19	TRBJ2-1	.	15	.
TGTGCCAGCAGCAAGCCAGGGCTTTTAGATACGCAGTATTTT	CASSKPGLLDTQYF	TRBV28	TRBJ2-3	.	14	.
TGTGCCAGCAGCGTAAGCGGGGGAAGCAATCAGCCCCAGCATTTT	CASSVSGGSNQPQHF	TRBV9	TRBJ1-5	few	15	.
TGTGCCAGCAGCCCGGGGACTAGCGGGGCCGGGGGGGGGTACAATGAGCAGTTCTTC	CASSPGTSGAGGGYNEQFF	TRBV7-9	TRBJ2-1	.	19	TRBD2
TGTGCCAGCATTTCCTCAGGGGTAGAAGGCAAAAACATTCAGTACTTC	CASISSGVEGKNIQYF	TRBV25-1	TRBJ2-4	once	16	.
TGTGCCAGCAGCCTGGTTTCTGGGGCCTACTATGGCTACACCTTC	CASSLVSGAYYGYTF	TRBV5-4	TRBJ1-2	.	15	.
TGTGCCAGCAGTGAGGTACTCCAATCCTACGAGCAGTACTTC	CASSEVLQSYEQYF	TRBV2	TRBJ2-7	.	14	.
TGTGCCAGTATCTCAGGGGGCTCCTACAATGAGCAGTTCTTC	CASISGGSYNEQFF	TRBV19	TRBJ2-1	.	14	TRBD1
TGTGCCAGCAGCGTAGGCGGGGGGCTAGCGGCTGAAGCTTTCTTT	CASSVGGGLAAEAFF	TRBV9	TRBJ1-1	.	15	.
TGTGCCAGCTCACCACGAGGCAATACCTACGAGCAGTACTTC	CASSPRGNTYEQYF	TRBV18	TRBJ2-7	.	14	.
TGTGCCAGCAGCTTCGGCAGGGGTAGTAATGAAAAACTGTTTTTT	CASSFGRGSNEKLFF	TRBV5-6	TRBJ1-4	.	15	.
TGTGCCAGCAGCTTAAGTGGCTTCTCCTACAATGAGCAGTTCTTC	CASSLSGFSYNEQFF	TRBV7-3	TRBJ2-1	.	15	.
TGTGCCTGGAGTGTACAGGGGACCCGGCCCTACTTC	CAWSVQGTRPYF	TRBV30	TRBJ2-7	.	12	TRBD1
TGTGCCAGCAGCTTATTTCCGGGACAGGGGGGCGCCATATATTTT	CASSLFPGQGGAIYF	TRBV7-2	TRBJ1-3	few	15	TRBD1
TGTGCCAGCAGCGGAGGGACTAGCGGGCGGAACAATGAGCAGTTCTTC	CASSGGTSGRNNEQFF	TRBV5-4	TRBJ2-1	.	16	TRBD2
TGTGCCAGCAGCTTGAAGGGGCCCGGGGGGAGTGAGCAGTTCTTC	CASSLKGPGGSEQFF	TRBV7-7	TRBJ2-1	.	15	TRBD2
TGTGCCAGCAGCTTCCTTCCGGGCGGGAGGGCCCCAGATACGCAGTATTTT	CASSFLPGGRAPDTQYF	TRBV9	TRBJ2-3	few	17	TRBD2
TGTGCCAGCAGCTTAGATCCAGGCAAAGGAAACACCATATATTTT	CASSLDPGKGNTIYF	TRBV7-9	TRBJ1-3	.	15	.
TGTGCCAGCAGCTACCTAAGCGGGGGAGAGGATACGCAGTATTTT	CASSYLSGGEDTQYF	TRBV7-2	TRBJ2-3	once	15	TRBD2
TGTGCCAGCGTGGGGTGGGGGGGATACAATGAGCAGTTCTTC	CASVGWGGYNEQFF	TRBV27	TRBJ2-1	.	14	TRBD2
TGTGCCAGCAGCTTAAAGGGTAGCGGGGAGTTCAATGAGCAGTTCTTC	CASSLKGSGEFNEQFF	TRBV7-3	TRBJ2-1	.	16	TRBD2
TGTGCCAGCAGTTCCCGAACTAGCGTTTCCTACAATGAGCAGTTCTTC	CASSSRTSVSYNEQFF	TRBV6-5	TRBJ2-1	.	16	TRBD2
TGTGCCAGCAGCCCGGGACAGGGGAGCGAAAAACTGTTTTTT	CASSPGQGSEKLFF	TRBV5-4	TRBJ1-4	.	14	TRBD1
TGTGCCAGCAGCACGGGGACAGGGAGGAGGAACACTGAAGCTTTCTTT	CASSTGTGRRNTEAFF	TRBV5-4	TRBJ1-1	.	16	TRBD1
TGCGCCAGCAGCTTGGGGCTAGCGGGGCTGGATGAGCAGTTCTTC	CASSLGLAGLDEQFF	TRBV5-1	TRBJ2-1	.	15	TRBD2
TGTGCCAGCAGAGGACAGGCCCTAATACTCACAGATACGCAGTATTTT	CASRGQALILTDTQYF	TRBV6-6	TRBJ2-3	.	16	TRBD1
TGCACCAGCAGCCATTTGACAGGGGGACCCAACTATGGCTACACCTTC	CTSSHLTGGPNYGYTF	TRBV1	TRBJ1-2	few	16	.
TGTGCCAGCAGCGCCCTAGCGGAAATCACCGGGGAGCTGTTTTTT	CASSALAEITGELFF	TRBV7-2	TRBJ2-2	.	15	TRBD2
TGTGCCAGCAGGCGAGACAGAAACCCTGATGGCTACACCTTC	CASRRDRNPDGYTF	TRBV2	TRBJ1-2	.	14	.
TGTGCCAGCAGCCTCAGGGGGTTTAGCTCCTACGAGCAGTACTTC	CASSLRGFSSYEQYF	TRBV7-9	TRBJ2-7	once	15	TRBD1
TGTGCCAGCAGCCAAGAGAAGGGACACCAGGACACTGAAGCTTTCTTT	CASSQEKGHQDTEAFF	TRBV14	TRBJ1-1	.	16	.
TGTGCCTGGAGTGTTCGAGGTAGCGGGAGGGGCAATGAGCAGTTCTTC	CAWSVRGSGRGNEQFF	TRBV30	TRBJ2-1	.	16	TRBD2
TGTGCCACTACTAGCGGGAGATACAATGAGCAGTTCTTC	CATTSGRYNEQFF	TRBV28	TRBJ2-1	once	13	TRBD2
TGTGCCAGCAGTACGCGGGGACAGGGGAACACTGAAGCTTTCTTT	CASSTRGQGNTEAFF	TRBV6-6	TRBJ1-1	.	15	TRBD1
TGTGCTAGTGGTCGGGGGGCTTCCTACAATGAGCAGTTCTTC	CASGRGASYNEQFF	TRBV12-5	TRBJ2-1	.	14	.
TGTGCCAGTAGTACCCCGAGGGACAGGAACGAAAAACTGTTTTTT	CASSTPRDRNEKLFF	TRBV19	TRBJ1-4	.	15	TRBD1
TGCGCCAAGCACCTGGGAGAGGGACAGCCCCAGCATTTT	CAKHLGEGQPQHF	TRBV5-1	TRBJ1-5	.	13	.
TGTGCCAGCAGTTACCATTGGTACCTGGCAGCTTTCTTT	CASSYHWYLAAFF	TRBV6-5	TRBJ1-1	.	13	.